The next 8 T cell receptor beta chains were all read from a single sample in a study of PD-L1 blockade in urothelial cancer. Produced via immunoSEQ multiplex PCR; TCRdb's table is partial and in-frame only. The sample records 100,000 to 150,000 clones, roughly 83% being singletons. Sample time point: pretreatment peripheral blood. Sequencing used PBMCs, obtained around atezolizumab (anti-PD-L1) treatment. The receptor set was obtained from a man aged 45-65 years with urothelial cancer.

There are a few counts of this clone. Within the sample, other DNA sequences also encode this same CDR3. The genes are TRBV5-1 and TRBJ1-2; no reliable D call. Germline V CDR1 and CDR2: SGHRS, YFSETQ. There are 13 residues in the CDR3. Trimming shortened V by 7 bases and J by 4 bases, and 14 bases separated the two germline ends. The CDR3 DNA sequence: TGCGCCAGCTCGCTGGAGTTGGGCTATGGCTACACCTTC. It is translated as CASSLELGYGYTF. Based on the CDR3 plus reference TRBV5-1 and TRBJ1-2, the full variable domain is KAGVTQTPRYLIKTRGQQVTLSCSPISGHRSVSWYQQTPGQGLQFLFEYFSETQRNKGNFPGRFSGRQFSNSRSEMNVSTLELGDSALYLCASSLELGYGYTFGSGTRLTVV.

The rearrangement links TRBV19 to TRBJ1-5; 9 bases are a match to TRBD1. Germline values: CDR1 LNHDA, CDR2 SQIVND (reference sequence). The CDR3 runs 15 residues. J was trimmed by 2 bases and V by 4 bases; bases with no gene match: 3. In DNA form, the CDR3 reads TGTGCCAGTAGTACGCGGACAGGGGGCAATCAGCCCCAGCATTTT. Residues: CASSTRTGGNQPQHF.

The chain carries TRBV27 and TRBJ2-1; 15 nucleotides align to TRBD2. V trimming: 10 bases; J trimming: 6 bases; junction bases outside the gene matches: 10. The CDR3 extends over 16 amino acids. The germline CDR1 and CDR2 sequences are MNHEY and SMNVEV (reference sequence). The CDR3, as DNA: TGTGCCACCAGGCGCTGGACTAGCGGGAGGGTCAATGAGCAGTTCTTC. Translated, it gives CATRRWTSGRVNEQFF.

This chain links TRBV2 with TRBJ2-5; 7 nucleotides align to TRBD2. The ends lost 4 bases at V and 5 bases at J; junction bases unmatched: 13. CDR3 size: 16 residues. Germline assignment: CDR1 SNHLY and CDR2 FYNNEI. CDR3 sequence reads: CASSAPGAGVGETQYF. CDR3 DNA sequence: TGTGCCAGCAGTGCCCCTGGGGCGGGAGTAGGGGAGACCCAGTACTTC.

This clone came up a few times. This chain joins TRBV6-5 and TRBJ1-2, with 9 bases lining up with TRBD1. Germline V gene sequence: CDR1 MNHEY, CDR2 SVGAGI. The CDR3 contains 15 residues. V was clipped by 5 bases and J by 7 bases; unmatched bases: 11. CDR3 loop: CASSPMRQGVTGYTF. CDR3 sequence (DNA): TGTGCCAGCAGTCCGATGAGACAGGGGGTAACTGGCTACACCTTC.

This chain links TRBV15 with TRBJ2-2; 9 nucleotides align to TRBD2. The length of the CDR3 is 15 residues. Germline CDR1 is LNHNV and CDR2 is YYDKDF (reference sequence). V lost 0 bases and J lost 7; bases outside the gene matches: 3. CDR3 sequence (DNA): TGTGCCACCAGCAGAGAAGCGGGAGGATACGGGGAGCTGTTTTTT. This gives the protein CATSREAGGYGELFF. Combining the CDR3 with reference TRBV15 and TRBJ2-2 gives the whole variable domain DAMVIQNPRYQVTQFGKPVTLSCSQTLNHNVMYWYQQKSSQAPKLLFHYYDKDFNNEADTPDNFQSRRPNTSFCFLDIRSPGLGDTAMYLCATSREAGGYGELFFGEGSRLTVL.

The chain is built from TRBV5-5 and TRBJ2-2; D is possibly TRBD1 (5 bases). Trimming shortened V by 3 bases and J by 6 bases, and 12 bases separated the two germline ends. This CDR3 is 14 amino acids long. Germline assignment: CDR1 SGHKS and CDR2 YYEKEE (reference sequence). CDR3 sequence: CASSSLGVPGELFF. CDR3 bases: TGTGCCAGCAGCTCTTTAGGGGTCCCCGGGGAGCTGTTTTTT. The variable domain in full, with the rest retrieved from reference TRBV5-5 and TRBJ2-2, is DAGVTQSPTHLIKTRGQQVTLRCSPISGHKSVSWYQQVLGQGPQFIFQYYEKEERGRGNFPDRFSARQFPNYSSELNVNALLLGDSALYLCASSSLGVPGELFFGEGSRLTVL.

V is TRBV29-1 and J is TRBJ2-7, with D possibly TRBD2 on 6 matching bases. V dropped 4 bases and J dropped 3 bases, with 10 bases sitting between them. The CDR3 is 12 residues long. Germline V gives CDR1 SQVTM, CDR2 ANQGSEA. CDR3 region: CSVVPGSYEQYF. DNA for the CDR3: TGCAGCGTTGTTCCCGGGAGCTACGAGCAGTACTTC.